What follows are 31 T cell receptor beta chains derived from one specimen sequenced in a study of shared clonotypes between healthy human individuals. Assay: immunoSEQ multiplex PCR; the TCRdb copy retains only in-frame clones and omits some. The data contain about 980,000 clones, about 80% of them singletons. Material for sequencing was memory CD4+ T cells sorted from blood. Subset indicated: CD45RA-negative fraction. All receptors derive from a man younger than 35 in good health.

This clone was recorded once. CDR3 residues: CATSRDRTSGGTYNEQFF. CDR3 nucleotides: TGTGCCACCAGCAGAGATCGGACTAGCGGGGGAACCTACAATGAGCAGTTCTTC. This chain joins TRBV15 and TRBJ2-1, with TRBD2 identical over 13 bases. The germline V gene encodes CDR1 LNHNV and CDR2 YYDKDF (reference sequence). Trimming cost V 0 bases and J 2 bases; bases outside gene matches: 4. The CDR3 consists of 18 residues.

The CDR3 is CASSPGQGFTEAFF. In nucleotides, the CDR3 is TGTGCCAGCAGCCCAGGACAGGGATTCACTGAAGCTTTCTTT. The V and J genes are TRBV7-9 and TRBJ1-1, with TRBD1 matching over 8 bases. Trimming cost V 5 bases and J 4 bases; bases outside gene matches: 6. Looked up from germline, CDR1 is SEHNR and CDR2 is FQNEAQ (reference sequence). The CDR3 length is 14 residues.

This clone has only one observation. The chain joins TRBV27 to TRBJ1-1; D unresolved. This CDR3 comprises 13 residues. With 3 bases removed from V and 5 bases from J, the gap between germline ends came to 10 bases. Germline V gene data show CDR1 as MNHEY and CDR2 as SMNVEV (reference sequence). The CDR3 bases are TGTGCCAGCAGTTTTCTGGAAGGAACTGAAGCTTTCTTT. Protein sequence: CASSFLEGTEAFF.

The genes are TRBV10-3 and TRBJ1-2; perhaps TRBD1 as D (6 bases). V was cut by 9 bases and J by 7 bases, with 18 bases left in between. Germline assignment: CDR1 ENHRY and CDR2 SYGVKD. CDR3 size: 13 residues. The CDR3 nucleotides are TGTGCCATGGCGCGTGAACAGGGCTTTGGCTACACCTTC. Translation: CAMAREQGFGYTF.

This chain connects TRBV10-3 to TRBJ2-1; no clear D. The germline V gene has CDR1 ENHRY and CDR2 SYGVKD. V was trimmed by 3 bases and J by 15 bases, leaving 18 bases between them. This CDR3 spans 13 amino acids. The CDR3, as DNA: TGTGCCATCAGTGATCATCTAGGGTCACCCTGGTTCTTC. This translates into CAISDHLGSPWFF.

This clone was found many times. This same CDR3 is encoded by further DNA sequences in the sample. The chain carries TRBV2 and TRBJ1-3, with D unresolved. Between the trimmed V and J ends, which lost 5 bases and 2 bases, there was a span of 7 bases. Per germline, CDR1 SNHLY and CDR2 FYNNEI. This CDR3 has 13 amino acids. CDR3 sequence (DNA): TGTGCCAGCAGTCAAGGGACTGGAAACACCATATATTTT. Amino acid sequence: CASSQGTGNTIYF.

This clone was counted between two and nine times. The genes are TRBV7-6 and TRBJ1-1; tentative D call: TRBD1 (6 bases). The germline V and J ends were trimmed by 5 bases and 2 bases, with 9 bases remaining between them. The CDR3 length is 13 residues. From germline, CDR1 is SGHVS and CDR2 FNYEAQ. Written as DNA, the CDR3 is TGTGCCAGCAGCCCGGACAGCAACACTGAAGCTTTCTTT. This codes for CASSPDSNTEAFF.

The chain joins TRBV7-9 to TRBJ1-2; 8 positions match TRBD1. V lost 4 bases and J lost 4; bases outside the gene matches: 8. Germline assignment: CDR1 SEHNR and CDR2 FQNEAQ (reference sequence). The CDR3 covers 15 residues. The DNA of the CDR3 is TGTGCCAGCAGCTCAATGGGACAGGTGGGCTATGGCTACACCTTC. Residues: CASSSMGQVGYGYTF. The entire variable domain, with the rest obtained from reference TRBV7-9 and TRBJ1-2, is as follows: DTGVSQNPRHKITKRGQNVTFRCDPISEHNRLYWYRQTLGQGPEFLTYFQNEAQLEKSRLLSDRFSAERPKGSFSTLEIQRTEQGDSAMYLCASSSMGQVGYGYTFGSGTRLTVV.

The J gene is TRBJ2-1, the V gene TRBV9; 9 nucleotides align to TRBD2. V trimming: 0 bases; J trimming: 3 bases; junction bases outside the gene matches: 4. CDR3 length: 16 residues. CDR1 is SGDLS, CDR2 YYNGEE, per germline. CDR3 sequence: CASSVEREVFYNEQFF. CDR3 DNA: TGTGCCAGCAGCGTAGAGCGGGAGGTTTTCTACAATGAGCAGTTCTTC.

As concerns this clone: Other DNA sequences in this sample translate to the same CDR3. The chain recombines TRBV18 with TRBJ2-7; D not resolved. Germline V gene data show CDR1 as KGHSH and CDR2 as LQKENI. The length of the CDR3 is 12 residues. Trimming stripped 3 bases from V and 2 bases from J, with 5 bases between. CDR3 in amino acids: CASSPAAYEQYF. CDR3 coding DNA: TGTGCCAGCTCACCTGCAGCCTACGAGCAGTACTTC.

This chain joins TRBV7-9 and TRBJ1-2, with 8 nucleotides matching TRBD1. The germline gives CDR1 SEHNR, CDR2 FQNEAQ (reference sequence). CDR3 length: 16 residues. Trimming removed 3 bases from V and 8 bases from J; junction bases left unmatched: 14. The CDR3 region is CASSLLRDRNTGGYTF. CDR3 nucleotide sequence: TGTGCCAGCAGCTTGCTCCGGGACAGGAACACGGGAGGCTACACCTTC.

The CDR3 is CASSLDRVMGQAFF. The CDR3 nucleotides are TGCGCCAGCAGCTTGGATCGGGTCATGGGACAAGCTTTCTTT. V gene TRBV5-1 combines with J gene TRBJ1-1, with D perhaps TRBD1 (5 bases). CDR1 and CDR2 (germline): SGHRS, YFSETQ. This CDR3 region has 14 residues. V was pared by 0 bases and J by 9 bases, with 15 bases between.

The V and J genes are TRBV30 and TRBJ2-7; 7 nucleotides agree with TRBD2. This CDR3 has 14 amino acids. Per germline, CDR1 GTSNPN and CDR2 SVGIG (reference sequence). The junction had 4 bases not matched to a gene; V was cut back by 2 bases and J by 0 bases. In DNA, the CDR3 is TGTGCCTGGAGTATGGGGGGGAGCTCCTACGAGCAGTACTTC. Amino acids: CAWSMGGSSYEQYF.

This CDR3 reads CASSLGPIGGGQYF. The CDR3 bases are TGTGCCAGCAGCTTAGGTCCTATAGGGGGAGGGCAGTACTTC. The chain has TRBV7-2 and TRBJ2-7; perhaps D is TRBD1 or TRBD2 (6 bases each). The CDR3 totals 14 residues. The V end lost 1 base, the J end lost 9 bases, and 16 bases lay between the germline ends. The germline CDR1 and CDR2 sequences are SGHTA and FQGNSA.

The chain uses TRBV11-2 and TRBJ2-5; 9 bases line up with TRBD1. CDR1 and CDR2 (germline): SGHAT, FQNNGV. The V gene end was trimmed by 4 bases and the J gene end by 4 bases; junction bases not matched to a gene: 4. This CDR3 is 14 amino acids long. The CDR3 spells CASSSGQGGETQYF. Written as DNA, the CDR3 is TGTGCCAGCAGCTCGGGACAGGGCGGAGAGACCCAGTACTTC.

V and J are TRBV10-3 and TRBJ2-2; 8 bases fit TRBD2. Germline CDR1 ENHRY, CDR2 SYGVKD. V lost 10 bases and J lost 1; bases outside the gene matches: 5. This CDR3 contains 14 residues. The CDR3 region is CASLRGVNTGELFF. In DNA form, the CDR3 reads TGTGCCAGCCTGCGGGGGGTGAACACCGGGGAGCTGTTTTTT.

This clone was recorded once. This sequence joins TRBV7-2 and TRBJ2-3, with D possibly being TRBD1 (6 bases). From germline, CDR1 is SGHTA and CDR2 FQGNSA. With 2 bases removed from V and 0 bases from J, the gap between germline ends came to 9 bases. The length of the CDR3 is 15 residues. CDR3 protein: CASSLPQGSTDTQYF. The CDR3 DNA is TGTGCCAGCAGCTTACCACAGGGCAGCACAGATACGCAGTATTTT.

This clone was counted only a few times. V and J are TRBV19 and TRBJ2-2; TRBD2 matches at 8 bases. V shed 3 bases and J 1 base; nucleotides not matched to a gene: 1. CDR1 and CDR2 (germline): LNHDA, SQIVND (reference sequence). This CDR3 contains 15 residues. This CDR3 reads CASSMTSENTGELFF. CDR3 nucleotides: TGTGCCAGTAGTATGACTAGCGAGAACACCGGGGAGCTGTTTTTT.

In nucleotides, the CDR3 is TGTGCCAGCAGCGTAGGCGTACTGCATGAGCAGTTCTTC. This encodes CASSVGVLHEQFF. The V call is TRBV9, the J call TRBJ2-1; D remains ambiguous. Trimming removed 0 bases at V and 8 bases at J, with 9 bases between. Germline lookup yields CDR1 SGDLS and CDR2 YYNGEE. This CDR3 region has 13 residues.

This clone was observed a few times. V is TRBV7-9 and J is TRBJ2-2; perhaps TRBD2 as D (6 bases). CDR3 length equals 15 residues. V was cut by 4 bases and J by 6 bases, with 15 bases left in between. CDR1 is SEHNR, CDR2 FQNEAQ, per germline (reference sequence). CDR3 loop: CASSSYPRGAGELFF. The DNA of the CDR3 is TGTGCCAGCAGCTCCTACCCGCGGGGCGCCGGGGAGCTGTTTTTT.

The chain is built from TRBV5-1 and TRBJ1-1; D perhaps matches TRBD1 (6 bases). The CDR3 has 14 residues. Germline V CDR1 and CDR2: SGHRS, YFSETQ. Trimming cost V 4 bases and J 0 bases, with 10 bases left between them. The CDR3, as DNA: TGCGCCAGCAGCCCAACAGGGATGAACACTGAAGCTTTCTTT. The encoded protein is CASSPTGMNTEAFF.

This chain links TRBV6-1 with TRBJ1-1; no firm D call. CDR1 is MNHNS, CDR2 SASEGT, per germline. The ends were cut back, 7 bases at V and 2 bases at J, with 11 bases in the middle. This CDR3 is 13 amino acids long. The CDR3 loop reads CASKQWINTEAFF. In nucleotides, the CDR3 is TGTGCCAGCAAGCAGTGGATAAACACTGAAGCTTTCTTT.

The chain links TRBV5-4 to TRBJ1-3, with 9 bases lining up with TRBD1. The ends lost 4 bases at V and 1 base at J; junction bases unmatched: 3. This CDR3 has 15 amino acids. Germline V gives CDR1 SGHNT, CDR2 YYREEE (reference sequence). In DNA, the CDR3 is TGTGCCAGCAGCCCTGGGACAGGGTCTGGAAACACCATATATTTT. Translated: CASSPGTGSGNTIYF.

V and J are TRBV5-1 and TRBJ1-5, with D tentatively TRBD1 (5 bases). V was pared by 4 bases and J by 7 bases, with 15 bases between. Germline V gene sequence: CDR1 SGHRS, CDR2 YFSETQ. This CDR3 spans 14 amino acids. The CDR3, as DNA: TGCGCCAGCAGCCCTCTGGGGGGGGGACAGCCCCAGCATTTT. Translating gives CASSPLGGGQPQHF.

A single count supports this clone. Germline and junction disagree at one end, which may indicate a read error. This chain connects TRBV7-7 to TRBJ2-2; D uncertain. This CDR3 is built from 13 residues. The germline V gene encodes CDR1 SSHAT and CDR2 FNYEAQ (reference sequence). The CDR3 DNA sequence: TGTGCTAGCAGCTTCCGACTTCACGGGGAGCTGTTTTTT. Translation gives CASSFRLHGELFF. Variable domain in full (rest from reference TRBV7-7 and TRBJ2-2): GAGVSQSPRYKVTKRGQDVTLRCDPISSHATLYWYQQALGQGPEFLTYFNYEAQPDKSGLPSDRFSAERPEGSISTLTIQRTEQRDSAMYRCASSFRLHGELFFGEGSRLTVL.

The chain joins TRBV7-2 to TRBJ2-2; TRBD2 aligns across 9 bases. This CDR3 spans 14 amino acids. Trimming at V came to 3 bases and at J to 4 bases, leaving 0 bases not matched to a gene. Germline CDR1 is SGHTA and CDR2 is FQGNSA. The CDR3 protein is CASSFSGGTGELFF. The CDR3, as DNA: TGTGCCAGCAGCTTTAGCGGGGGCACCGGGGAGCTGTTTTTT.

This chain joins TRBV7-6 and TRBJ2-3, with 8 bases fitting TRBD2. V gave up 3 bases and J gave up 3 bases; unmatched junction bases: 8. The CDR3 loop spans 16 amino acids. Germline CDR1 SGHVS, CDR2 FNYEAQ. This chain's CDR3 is CASSLTGGPLTDTQYF. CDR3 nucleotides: TGTGCCAGCAGCTTGACGGGAGGGCCCTTAACAGATACGCAGTATTTT. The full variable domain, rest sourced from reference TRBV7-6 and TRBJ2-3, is GAGVSQSPRYKVTKRGQDVALRCDPISGHVSLYWYRQALGQGPEFLTYFNYEAQQDKSGLPNDRFSAERPEGSISTLTIQRTEQRDSAMYRCASSLTGGPLTDTQYFGPGTRLTVL.

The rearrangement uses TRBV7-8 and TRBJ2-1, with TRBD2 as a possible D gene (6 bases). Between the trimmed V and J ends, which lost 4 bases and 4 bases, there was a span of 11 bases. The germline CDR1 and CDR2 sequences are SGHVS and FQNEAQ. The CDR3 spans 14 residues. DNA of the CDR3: TGTGCCAGCAGCTCGGCGGGGAAATACAATGAGCAGTTCTTC. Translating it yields CASSSAGKYNEQFF.

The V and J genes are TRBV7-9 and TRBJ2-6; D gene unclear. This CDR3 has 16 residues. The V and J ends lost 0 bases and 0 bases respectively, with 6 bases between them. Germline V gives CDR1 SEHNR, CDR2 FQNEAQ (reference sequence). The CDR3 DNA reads TGTGCCAGCAGCTTAGCGGTGGGCTCTGGGGCCAACGTCCTGACTTTC. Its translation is CASSLAVGSGANVLTF.

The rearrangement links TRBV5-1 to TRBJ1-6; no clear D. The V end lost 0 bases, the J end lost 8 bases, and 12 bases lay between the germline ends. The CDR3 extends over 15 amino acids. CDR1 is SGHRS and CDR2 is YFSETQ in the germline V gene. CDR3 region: CASSLATQPDSPLHF. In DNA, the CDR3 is TGCGCCAGCAGCTTGGCCACACAGCCGGATTCACCCCTCCACTTT.

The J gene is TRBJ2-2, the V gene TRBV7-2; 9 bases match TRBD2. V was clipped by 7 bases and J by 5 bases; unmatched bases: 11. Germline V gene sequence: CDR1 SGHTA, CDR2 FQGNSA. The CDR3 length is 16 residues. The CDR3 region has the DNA TGTGCCAGCACCCCATCGGCGGGAGGGCTGACCGGGGAGCTGTTTTTT. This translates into CASTPSAGGLTGELFF.